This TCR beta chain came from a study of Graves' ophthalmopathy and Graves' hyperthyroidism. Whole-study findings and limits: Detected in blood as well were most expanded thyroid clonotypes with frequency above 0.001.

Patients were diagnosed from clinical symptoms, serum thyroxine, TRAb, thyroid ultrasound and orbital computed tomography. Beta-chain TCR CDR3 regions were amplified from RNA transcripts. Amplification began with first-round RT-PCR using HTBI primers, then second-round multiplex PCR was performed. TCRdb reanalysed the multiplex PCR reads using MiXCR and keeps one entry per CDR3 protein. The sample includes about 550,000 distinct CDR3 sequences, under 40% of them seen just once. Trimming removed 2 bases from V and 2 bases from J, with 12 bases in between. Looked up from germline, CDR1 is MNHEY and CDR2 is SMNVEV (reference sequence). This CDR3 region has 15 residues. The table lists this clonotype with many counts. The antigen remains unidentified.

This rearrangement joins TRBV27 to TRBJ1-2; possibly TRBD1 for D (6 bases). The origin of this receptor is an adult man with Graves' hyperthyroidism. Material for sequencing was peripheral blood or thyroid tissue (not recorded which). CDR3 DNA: TGTGCCAGCAGTTTAGGTGCAGGGGCCAACTATGGCTACACCTTC. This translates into CASSLGAGANYGYTF.